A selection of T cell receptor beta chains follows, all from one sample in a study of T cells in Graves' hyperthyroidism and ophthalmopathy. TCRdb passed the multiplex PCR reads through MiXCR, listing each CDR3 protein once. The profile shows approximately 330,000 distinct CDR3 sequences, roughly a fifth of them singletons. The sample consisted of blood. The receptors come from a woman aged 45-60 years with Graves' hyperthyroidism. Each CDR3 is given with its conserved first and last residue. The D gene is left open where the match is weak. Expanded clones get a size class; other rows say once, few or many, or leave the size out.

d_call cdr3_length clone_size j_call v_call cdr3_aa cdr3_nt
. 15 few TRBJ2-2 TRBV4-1 CASSQGRLDTGELFF TGCGCCAGCAGCCAAGGTCGACTAGACACCGGGGAGCTGTTTTTT
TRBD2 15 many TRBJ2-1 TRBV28 CASSLSLAGNNEQFF TGTGCCAGCAGCCTTTCCTTAGCGGGAAACAATGAGCAGTTCTTC
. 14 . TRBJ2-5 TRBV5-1 CASSFEWTIETQYF TGCGCCAGCAGCTTCGAATGGACGATAGAGACCCAGTACTTC
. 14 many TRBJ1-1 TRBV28 CASSLSVRNTEAFF TGTGCCAGCAGTTTATCCGTTAGGAACACTGAAGCTTTCTTT
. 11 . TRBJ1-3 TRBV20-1 CSADSGNTIYF TGCAGTGCGGATTCTGGAAACACCATATATTTT
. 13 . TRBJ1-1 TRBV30 CAWSVLHSSEAFF TGTGCCTGGAGTGTACTACATAGCTCTGAAGCTTTCTTT
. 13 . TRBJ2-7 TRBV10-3 CAISESTGFEQYF TGTGCCATCAGTGAGTCAACAGGCTTCGAGCAGTACTTC
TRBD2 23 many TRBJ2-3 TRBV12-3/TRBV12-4 CASSPLLGQGAGTSGEVTDTQYF TGTGCCAGCAGCCCCCTCTTAGGACAGGGGGCCGGGACTAGCGGGGAGGTCACAGATACGCAGTATTTT
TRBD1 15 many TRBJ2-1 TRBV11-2 CASSPIGGPYNEQFF TGTGCCAGCAGCCCCATAGGGGGCCCCTACAATGAGCAGTTCTTC
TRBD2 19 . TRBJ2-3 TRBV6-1 CASSEASSGARIVSDMQYF TGTGCCAGCAGTGAAGCGTCTAGCGGGGCCCGCATAGTTTCAGATATGCAGTATTTT
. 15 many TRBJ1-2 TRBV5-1 CATKQLAGDNYGYTF TGCGCCACCAAACAGTTGGCAGGCGACAACTATGGCTACACCTTC
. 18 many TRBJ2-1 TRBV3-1 CASSQVPSGPGTYNEQFF TGTGCCAGCAGCCAAGTTCCCTCGGGCCCGGGGACCTACAATGAGCAGTTCTTC
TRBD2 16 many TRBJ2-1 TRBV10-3 CAISESTSGPQREQFF TGTGCCATCAGTGAGTCGACTAGCGGTCCACAGAGAGAGCAGTTCTTC
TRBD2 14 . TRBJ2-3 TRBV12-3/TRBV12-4 CASRLAGGATTQYF TGTGCCAGCAGGCTAGCGGGAGGGGCGACGACGCAGTATTTT